Listed here is a single T cell receptor (beta chain). Only in-frame clones appear in the TCRdb table, and some are missing; sequencing was by immunoSEQ multiplex PCR. The table includes roughly 100,000 clones, around 92% detected once. These data originate in a study of T cell changes during pregnancy in multiple sclerosis. CDR3 length: 14 amino acids. V dropped 5 bases and J dropped 2; count of bases not matched to a gene: 3. Germline V gene sequence: CDR1 WSHSY, CDR2 SAAADI. The V and J genes are TRBV10-2 and TRBJ2-7; 10 positions match TRBD2. The source was peripheral blood, collected in the second trimester of pregnancy. This TCR was sampled from a female donor with multiple sclerosis, enrolled in a pregnancy study. CDR3 nucleotide sequence: TGCGCCAGCAGTCTGACTAGCGGGCCCTACGAGCAGTACTTC. It yields the protein CASSLTSGPYEQYF.